This TCR beta chain came from a study of cytotoxic CD8 clonotypes in ibrutinib-treated CLL. Turning to the study itself: The patients comprised about a dozen relapsed/refractory and over 14 treatment-naive cases, roughly 18 IGHV unmutated. By median approximately 63 months, roughly 12 had progressed and 14 stayed remitted; responses had been 2 complete and 24 partial. Broader study findings: Baseline levels of clonality went above those of age-matched healthy donors and moved with circulating CD8+ T-cell counts. Stable or contracted on treatment, public clonotypes were also uncommon.

Comment on this clone: Antigen unknown.

The CDR3 contains 14 residues. Trimming removed 8 bases from V and 9 bases from J, with 17 bases in between. CDR1 MNHEY and CDR2 SVGAGI come from the germline V gene. Clones were read by immunoSEQ multiplex PCR, and TCRdb kept only the in-frame ones, dropping some. There are more than 35,000 clones in the sample; 71% occur only once, and around 15% lies in the top ten. The receptor's source is a human donor with chronic lymphocytic leukemia. The chain carries TRBV6-5 and TRBJ1-6, with D hard to call. This specimen was PBMCs, taken at disease progression, from a patient treated with ibrutinib. CDR3 sequence: CASLGRAGFSPLHF. Written as DNA, the CDR3 is TGTGCCAGCCTCGGGAGGGCCGGATTTTCACCCCTCCACTTT.